This T cell receptor beta chain was sequenced during a study of blood T cell repertoires in COVID-19. This clone occurred a few times. Generated by immunoSEQ multiplex PCR, the TCRdb table keeps only in-frame clones and is missing some. The sample lists 150,000 to 200,000 clones, approximately 87% occurring once. With 4 bases clipped from V and 4 bases from J, the junction kept 17 bases outside the gene matches. Germline V CDR1 and CDR2: MDHEN, SYDVKM. CDR3 size: 19 residues. The clonotype comes from a woman aged 70-85 years with COVID-19, enrolled during active disease. This chain connects TRBV28 to TRBJ1-3; 9 bases are a match to TRBD1. Sequencing was performed on peripheral blood. The CDR3 DNA reads as TGTGCCAGCAGTTCCAGCGTCCCGGGACAGGGACCCAAGGGAAACACCATATATTTT. This encodes CASSSSVPGQGPKGNTIYF.